The next 2 T cell receptor beta chains were all read from a single sample in a study of blood T cell repertoires in COVID-19. Clones were sequenced by immunoSEQ multiplex PCR, and TCRdb holds only the in-frame ones, with some missing. Found here are some 390,000 clones, over 75% of them singletons; the top ten hold under 3%. The sample consisted of peripheral blood. Receptors were obtained from a woman aged 55-70 years with COVID-19, enrolled during active disease.

The DNA of the CDR3 is TGTGCCAGCAGCGGACAGACCGGGGAGCTGTTTTTT. Its translation: CASSGQTGELFF. V and J are TRBV2 and TRBJ2-2; weak D call: TRBD1 (6 bases). The germline V and J ends were trimmed by 6 bases and 5 bases, with 7 bases remaining between them. Germline V gene data show CDR1 as SNHLY and CDR2 as FYNNEI. This CDR3 contains 12 residues.

The genes are TRBV11-2 and TRBJ1-1, with D hard to call. The CDR3 is 14 residues long. Germline CDR1 SGHAT, CDR2 FQNNGV. With 5 bases removed from V and 0 bases from J, the gap between germline ends came to 10 bases. This chain's CDR3 is CASSLAGLNTEAFF. CDR3 bases: TGTGCCAGCAGCCTTGCGGGCTTGAACACTGAAGCTTTCTTT.